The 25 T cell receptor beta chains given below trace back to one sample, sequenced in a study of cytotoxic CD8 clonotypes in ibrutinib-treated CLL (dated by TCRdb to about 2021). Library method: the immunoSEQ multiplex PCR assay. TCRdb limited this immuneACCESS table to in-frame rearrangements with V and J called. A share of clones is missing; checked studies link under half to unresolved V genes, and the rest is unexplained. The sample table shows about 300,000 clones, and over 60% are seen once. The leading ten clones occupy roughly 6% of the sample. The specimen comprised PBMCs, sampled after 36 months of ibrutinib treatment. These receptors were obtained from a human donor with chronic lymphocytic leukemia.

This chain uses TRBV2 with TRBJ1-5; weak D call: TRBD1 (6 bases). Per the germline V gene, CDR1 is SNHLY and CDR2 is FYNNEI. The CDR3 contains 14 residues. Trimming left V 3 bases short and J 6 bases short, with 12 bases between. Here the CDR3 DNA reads TGTGCCAGCAGTGAGAGGACAGAGACTCAGCCCCAGCATTTT. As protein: CASSERTETQPQHF.

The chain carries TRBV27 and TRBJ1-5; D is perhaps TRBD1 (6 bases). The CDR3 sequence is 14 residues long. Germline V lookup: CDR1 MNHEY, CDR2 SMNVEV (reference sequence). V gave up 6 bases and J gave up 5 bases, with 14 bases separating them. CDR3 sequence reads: CASSPTGPHQPQHF. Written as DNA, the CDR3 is TGTGCCAGCAGCCCGACAGGCCCCCATCAGCCCCAGCATTTT.

CDR3 in DNA: TGTGCCAGCAGCTTAGCGTCTAAGGACAGGGGTTCACCCCTCCACTTT. Its translation: CASSLASKDRGSPLHF. The V call is TRBV7-2, the J call TRBJ1-6; 9 bases are shared with TRBD1. Germline-derived CDR1 and CDR2 are SGHTA and FQGNSA. Trimming removed 0 bases from V and 9 bases from J; junction bases left unmatched: 6. The CDR3 loop spans 16 amino acids.

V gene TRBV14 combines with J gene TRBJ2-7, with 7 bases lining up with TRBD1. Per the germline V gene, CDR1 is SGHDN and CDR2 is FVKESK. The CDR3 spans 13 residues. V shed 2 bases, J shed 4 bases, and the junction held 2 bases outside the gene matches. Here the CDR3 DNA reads TGTGCCAGCAGCCAAACAGGGGCGTACGAGCAGTACTTC. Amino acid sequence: CASSQTGAYEQYF. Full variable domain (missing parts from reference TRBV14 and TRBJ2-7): EAGVTQFPSHSVIEKGQTVTLRCDPISGHDNLYWYRRVMGKEIKFLLHFVKESKQDESGMPNNRFLAERTGGTYSTLKVQPAELEDSGVYFCASSQTGAYEQYFGPGTRLTVT.

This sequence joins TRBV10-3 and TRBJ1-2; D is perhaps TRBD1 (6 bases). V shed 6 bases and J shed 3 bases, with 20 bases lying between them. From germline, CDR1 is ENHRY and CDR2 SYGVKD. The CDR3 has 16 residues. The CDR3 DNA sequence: TGTGCCATCAGCAAGACCAACAGGGTTCGGGACTATGGCTACACCTTC. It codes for CAISKTNRVRDYGYTF.

The CDR3 sequence: CASSLAGLGGNTIYF. CDR3 DNA sequence: TGCGCCAGCAGCTTGGCCGGACTCGGGGGAAACACCATATATTTT. The chain recombines TRBV5-1 with TRBJ1-3; D not resolved. Trimming stripped 0 bases from V and 4 bases from J, with 11 bases between. Per germline, CDR1 SGHRS and CDR2 YFSETQ. The CDR3 length is 15 residues.

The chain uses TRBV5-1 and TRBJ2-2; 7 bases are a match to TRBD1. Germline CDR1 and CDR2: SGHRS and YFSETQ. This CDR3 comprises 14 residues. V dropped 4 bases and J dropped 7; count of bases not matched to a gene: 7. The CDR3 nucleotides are TGCGCCAGCAGCACTCAGGGGGAGAACGGGGAGCTGTTTTTT. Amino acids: CASSTQGENGELFF.

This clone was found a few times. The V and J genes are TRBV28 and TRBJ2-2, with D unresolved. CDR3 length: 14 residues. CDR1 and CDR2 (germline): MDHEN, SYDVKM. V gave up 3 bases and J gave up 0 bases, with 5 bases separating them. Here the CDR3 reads CASSFHANTGELFF. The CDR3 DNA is TGTGCCAGCAGTTTCCACGCGAACACCGGGGAGCTGTTTTTT.

In DNA form, the CDR3 reads TGTGCCAGCAGCTTAAAGGGGAAGTCGAACACTGAAGCTTTCTTT. Translated, it gives CASSLKGKSNTEAFF. This chain uses TRBV5-4 with TRBJ1-1, with D perhaps TRBD1 (5 bases). The CDR3 consists of 15 residues. The ends were cut back, 2 bases at V and 1 base at J, with 12 bases in the middle. Germline CDR1 and CDR2: SGHNT and YYREEE (reference sequence).

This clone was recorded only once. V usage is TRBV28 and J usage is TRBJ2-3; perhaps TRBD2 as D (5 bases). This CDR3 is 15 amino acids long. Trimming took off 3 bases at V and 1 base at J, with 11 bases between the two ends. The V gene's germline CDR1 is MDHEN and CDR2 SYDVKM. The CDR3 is CASSLASTRTDTQYF. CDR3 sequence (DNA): TGTGCCAGCAGTTTGGCTAGCACCCGCACAGATACGCAGTATTTT.

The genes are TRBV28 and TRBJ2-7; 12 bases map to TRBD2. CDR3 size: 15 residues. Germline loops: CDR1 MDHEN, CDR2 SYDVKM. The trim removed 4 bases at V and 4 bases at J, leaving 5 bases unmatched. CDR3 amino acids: CASSSTSGSVYEQYF. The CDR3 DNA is TGTGCCAGCAGTTCGACTAGCGGGAGTGTGTACGAGCAGTACTTC.

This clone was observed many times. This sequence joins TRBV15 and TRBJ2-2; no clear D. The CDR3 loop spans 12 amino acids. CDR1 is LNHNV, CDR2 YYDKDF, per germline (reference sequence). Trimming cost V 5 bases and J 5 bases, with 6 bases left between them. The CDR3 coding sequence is TGTGCCACCAGCCTTGGGACCGGGGAGCTGTTTTTT. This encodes CATSLGTGELFF. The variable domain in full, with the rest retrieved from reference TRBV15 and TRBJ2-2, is DAMVIQNPRYQVTQFGKPVTLSCSQTLNHNVMYWYQQKSSQAPKLLFHYYDKDFNNEADTPDNFQSRRPNTSFCFLDIRSPGLGDTAMYLCATSLGTGELFFGEGSRLTVL.

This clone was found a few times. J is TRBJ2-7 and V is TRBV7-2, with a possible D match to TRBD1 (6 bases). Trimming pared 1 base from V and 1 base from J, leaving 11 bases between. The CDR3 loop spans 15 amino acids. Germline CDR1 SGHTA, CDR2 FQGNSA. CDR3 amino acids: CASSLEGRGSYEQYF. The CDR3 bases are TGTGCCAGCAGCTTAGAGGGAAGGGGGTCCTACGAGCAGTACTTC. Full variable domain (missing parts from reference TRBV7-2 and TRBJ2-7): GAGVSQSPSNKVTEKGKDVELRCDPISGHTALYWYRQSLGQGLEFLIYFQGNSAPDKSGLPSDRFSAERTGGSVSTLTIQRTQQEDSAVYLCASSLEGRGSYEQYFGPGTRLTVT.

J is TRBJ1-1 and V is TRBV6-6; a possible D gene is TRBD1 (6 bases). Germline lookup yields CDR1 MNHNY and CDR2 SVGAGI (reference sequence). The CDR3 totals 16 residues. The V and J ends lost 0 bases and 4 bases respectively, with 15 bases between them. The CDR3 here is CASSYSGREGGTEAFF. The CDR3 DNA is TGTGCCAGCAGTTACTCCGGGAGGGAAGGGGGCACTGAAGCTTTCTTT.

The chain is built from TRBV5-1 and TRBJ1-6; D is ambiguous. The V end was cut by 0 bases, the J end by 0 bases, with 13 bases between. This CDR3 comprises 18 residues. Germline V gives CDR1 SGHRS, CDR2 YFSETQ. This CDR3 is CASSLDPGSSSYNSPLHF. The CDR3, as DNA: TGCGCCAGCAGCTTGGATCCCGGGTCGAGCTCCTATAATTCACCCCTCCACTTT.

The CDR3 reads CASSFPWEGAEQFF. The CDR3 DNA is TGTGCCAGCAGTTTTCCGTGGGAGGGCGCTGAGCAGTTCTTC. The rearrangement joins TRBV27 to TRBJ2-1, with TRBD2 matching 7 bases. Trimming at V came to 3 bases and at J to 9 bases, leaving 8 bases not matched to a gene. CDR1 is MNHEY, CDR2 SMNVEV, per germline (reference sequence). This CDR3 is built from 14 residues.

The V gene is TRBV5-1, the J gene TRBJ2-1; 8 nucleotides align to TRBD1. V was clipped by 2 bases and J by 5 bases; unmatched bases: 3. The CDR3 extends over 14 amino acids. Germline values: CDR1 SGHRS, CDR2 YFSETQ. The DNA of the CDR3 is TGCGCCAGCAGCTTTTGGACAGGGAACAATGAGCAGTTCTTC. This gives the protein CASSFWTGNNEQFF.

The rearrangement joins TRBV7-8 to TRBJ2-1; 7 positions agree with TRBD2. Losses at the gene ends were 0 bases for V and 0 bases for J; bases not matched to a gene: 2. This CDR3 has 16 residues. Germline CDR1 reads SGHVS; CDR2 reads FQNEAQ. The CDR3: CASSLASSGSYNEQFF. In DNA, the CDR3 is TGTGCCAGCAGCTTAGCCTCTAGCGGCTCCTACAATGAGCAGTTCTTC.

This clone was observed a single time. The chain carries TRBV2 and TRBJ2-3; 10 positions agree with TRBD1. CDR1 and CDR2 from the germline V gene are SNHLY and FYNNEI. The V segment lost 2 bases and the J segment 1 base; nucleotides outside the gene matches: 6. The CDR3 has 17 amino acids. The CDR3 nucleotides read TGTGCCAGCAGTGAAACCCGGACAGGGGGAGGCACAGATACGCAGTATTTT. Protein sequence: CASSETRTGGGTDTQYF.

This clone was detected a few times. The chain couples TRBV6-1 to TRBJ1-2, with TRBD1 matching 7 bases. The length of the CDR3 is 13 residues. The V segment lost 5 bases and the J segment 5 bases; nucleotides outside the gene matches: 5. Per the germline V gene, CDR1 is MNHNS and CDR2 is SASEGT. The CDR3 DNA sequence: TGTGCCAGCAGTCCCGGGACAGAGTATGGCTACACCTTC. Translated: CASSPGTEYGYTF.

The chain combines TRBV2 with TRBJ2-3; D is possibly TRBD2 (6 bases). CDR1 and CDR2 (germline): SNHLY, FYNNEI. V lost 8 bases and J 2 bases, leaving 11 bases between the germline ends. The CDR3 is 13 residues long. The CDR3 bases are TGTGCCAGCCGGGACTTGCACACAGATACGCAGTATTTT. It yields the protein CASRDLHTDTQYF.

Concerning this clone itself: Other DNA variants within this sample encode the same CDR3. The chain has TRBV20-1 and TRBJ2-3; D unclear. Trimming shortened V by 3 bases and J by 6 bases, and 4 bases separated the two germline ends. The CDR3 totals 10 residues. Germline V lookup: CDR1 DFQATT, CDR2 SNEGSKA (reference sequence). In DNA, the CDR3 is TGCAGTGCTAGGTTGGATACGCAGTATTTT. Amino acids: CSARLDTQYF.

The CDR3 DNA sequence: TGCGCCAGCAGCTTGCGGGTTAACAATGAGCAGTTCTTC. Protein sequence: CASSLRVNNEQFF. The chain employs TRBV5-1 and TRBJ2-1; D uncertain. Germline CDR1 reads SGHRS; CDR2 reads YFSETQ. The CDR3 consists of 13 residues. The V end lost 1 base, the J end lost 5 bases, and 7 bases lay between the germline ends.

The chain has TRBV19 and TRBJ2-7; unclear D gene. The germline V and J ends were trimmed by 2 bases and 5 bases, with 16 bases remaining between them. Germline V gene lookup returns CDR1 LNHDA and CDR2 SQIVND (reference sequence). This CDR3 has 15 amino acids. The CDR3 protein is CASSISTGRPNEQYF. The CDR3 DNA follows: TGTGCCAGTAGTATATCGACGGGCCGCCCCAACGAGCAGTACTTC.

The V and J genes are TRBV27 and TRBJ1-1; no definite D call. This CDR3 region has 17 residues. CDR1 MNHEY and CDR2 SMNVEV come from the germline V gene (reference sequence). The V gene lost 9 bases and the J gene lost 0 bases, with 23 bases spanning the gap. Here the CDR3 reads CARKETGQRNMNTEAFF. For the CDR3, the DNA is TGTGCCAGAAAAGAAACGGGTCAAAGAAACATGAACACTGAAGCTTTCTTT.